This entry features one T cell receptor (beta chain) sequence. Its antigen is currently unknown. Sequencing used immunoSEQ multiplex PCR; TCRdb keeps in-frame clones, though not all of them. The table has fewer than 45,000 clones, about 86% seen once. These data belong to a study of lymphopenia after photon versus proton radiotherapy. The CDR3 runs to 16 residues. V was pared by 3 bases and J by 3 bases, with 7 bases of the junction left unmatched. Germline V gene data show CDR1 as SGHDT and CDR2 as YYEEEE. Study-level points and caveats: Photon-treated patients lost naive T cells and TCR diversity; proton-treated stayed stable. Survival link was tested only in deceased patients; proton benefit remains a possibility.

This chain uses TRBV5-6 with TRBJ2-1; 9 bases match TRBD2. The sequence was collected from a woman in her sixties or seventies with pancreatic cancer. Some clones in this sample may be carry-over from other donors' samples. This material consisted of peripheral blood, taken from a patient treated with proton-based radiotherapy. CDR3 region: CASSYHSGSSYNEQFF. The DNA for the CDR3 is TGTGCCAGCAGCTACCATAGCGGGAGTAGCTACAATGAGCAGTTCTTC.